The 10 T cell receptor beta chains reported below all come from one sample, sequenced in a study of PD-1 blockade in classical Hodgkin lymphoma. Some clones are missing from TCRdb's copy, which holds only in-frame ones; the method was immunoSEQ multiplex PCR. Of some 5,500 clones in the sample, less than 55% were seen once. Every patient relapsed after autologous stem cell transplantation, and brentuximab vedotin exposure varied. Magnetic negative selection was used to purify CD8+ T cells from thawed PBMCs. The sample was CD8+ T cells from blood, taken at baseline. The receptors stem from a human donor with classical Hodgkin lymphoma.

The V call is TRBV5-4, the J call TRBJ1-2; D is ambiguous. Trimming took 2 bases from V and 1 from J, leaving 12 bases between them. Germline loops: CDR1 SGHNT, CDR2 YYREEE (reference sequence). This CDR3 has 15 amino acids. The CDR3, as DNA: TGTGCCAGCAGCTTAAGGCAGGAACTTAACTATGGCTACACCTTC. This sequence encodes CASSLRQELNYGYTF.

This chain uses TRBV7-9 with TRBJ2-1; 7 bases agree with TRBD1. With V trimmed by 10 bases and J by 0 bases, 6 bases remained unmatched. Germline V gene data show CDR1 as SEHNR and CDR2 as FQNEAQ (reference sequence). The CDR3 covers 14 residues. CDR3 loop: CATEGASSYNEQFF. Written as DNA, the CDR3 is TGTGCCACCGAGGGGGCGAGCTCCTACAATGAGCAGTTCTTC.

This clone was recorded once. The chain has TRBV4-2 and TRBJ2-3; D is possibly TRBD2 (6 bases). Deletions cut 5 bases from V and 6 bases from J, with 15 bases between. Germline lookup yields CDR1 LGHNA and CDR2 YNFKEQ. The CDR3 is 14 amino acids. CDR3 amino acids: CASSEGTAGDTQYF. The CDR3 DNA follows: TGTGCCAGCAGCGAGGGGACTGCGGGCGATACGCAGTATTTT.

This clone was detected once. This chain uses TRBV19 with TRBJ1-6, with D possibly TRBD1 on 6 matching bases. The V gene's germline CDR1 is LNHDA and CDR2 SQIVND (reference sequence). V dropped 7 bases and J dropped 3 bases, with 16 bases sitting between them. CDR3 length: 16 residues. CDR3 region: CASTAVDSDYNSPLHF. CDR3 sequence (DNA): TGTGCCAGTACCGCCGTGGACAGTGACTATAATTCACCCCTCCACTTT.

The chain joins TRBV27 to TRBJ1-2, with D uncertain. The CDR3 is 18 amino acids. The germline CDR1 and CDR2 sequences are MNHEY and SMNVEV (reference sequence). The V end was cut by 7 bases, the J end by 0 bases, with 24 bases between. CDR3 sequence: CASTPLRGSQEANYGYTF. In DNA form, the CDR3 reads TGTGCCAGCACCCCCCTGCGGGGATCCCAAGAAGCTAACTATGGCTACACCTTC.

This clone showed up just a few times. In DNA form, the CDR3 reads TGTGCCAGCAGCTTACCAATAGGCAGGGGGTACAATGAGCAGTTCTTC. Protein product: CASSLPIGRGYNEQFF. The J gene is TRBJ2-1, the V gene TRBV5-5; 7 nucleotides agree with TRBD1. CDR1 is SGHKS, CDR2 YYEKEE, per germline (reference sequence). This CDR3 comprises 16 residues. Unmatched junction bases numbered 9, after V lost 2 bases and J lost 4 bases.

J is TRBJ2-7 and V is TRBV29-1, with 11 bases lining up with TRBD2. The length of the CDR3 is 13 residues. V lost 6 bases and J lost 4; bases outside the gene matches: 5. In germline, CDR1 is SQVTM, CDR2 ANQGSEA. The CDR3 loop is CSVSGLAVYEQYF. For the CDR3, the DNA is TGCAGCGTCTCGGGACTAGCGGTTTACGAGCAGTACTTC.

This clone is classed as medium-sized (0.01 to 0.1%). The V gene is TRBV29-1, the J gene TRBJ2-7; TRBD2 aligns across 12 bases. The V gene end was trimmed by 1 base and the J gene end by 2 bases; junction bases not matched to a gene: 0. Germline V gene lookup returns CDR1 SQVTM and CDR2 ANQGSEA. The CDR3 runs to 14 residues. CDR3 protein: CSVEGTSGTYEQYF. The CDR3 DNA reads TGCAGCGTTGAAGGGACTAGCGGGACCTACGAGCAGTACTTC.

By sample fraction, this clone is medium-sized. CDR3 sequence (DNA): TGTGCCAGCAGTCCCGGACTGTCCTACGAGCAGTACTTC. Protein product: CASSPGLSYEQYF. The rearrangement links TRBV28 to TRBJ2-7, with D possibly matching TRBD2 (5 bases). The germline V gene has CDR1 MDHEN and CDR2 SYDVKM. This CDR3 has 13 amino acids. The V end lost 5 bases, the J end lost 1 base, and 9 bases lay between the germline ends.

The chain carries TRBV6-1 and TRBJ2-1; D might be TRBD1 or TRBD2, each matching 5 bases. Germline V gene data show CDR1 as MNHNS and CDR2 as SASEGT. There are 15 residues in the CDR3. V was trimmed by 3 bases and J by 9 bases, leaving 18 bases between them. CDR3 in amino acids: CASSDRDVQPGEQFF. DNA of the CDR3: TGTGCCAGCAGTGACCGGGACGTTCAGCCTGGTGAGCAGTTCTTC.